A selection of T cell receptor beta chains follows, all from one sample in a study of cytomegalovirus exposure and HLA in healthy donors. Repertoires were generated with immunoSEQ multiplex PCR, while TCRdb's copy carries only in-frame clones and drops some. There are roughly 56,000 clones in the sample; over 75% occur only once, and approximately 2.3% lies in the top ten. What was sequenced was PBMCs. These receptors came from a boy aged 10-17 years in good health and CMV-seropositive. Each CDR3 is given with its conserved first and last residue. A D gene is named only where the DNA matches it firmly. The size field is filled for only some rows; it gives once, few, many or a size class.

size | J | V | D | CDR3 | DNA
NA | TRBJ2-3 | TRBV11-3 | TRBD1 | CASSFFGTGFEDTQYF | TGTGCCAGCAGCTTCTTCGGGACAGGGTTCGAAGATACGCAGTATTTT
NA | TRBJ2-3 | TRBV10-1 | TRBD2 | CASSDGGGDTDTQYF | TGCGCCAGCAGTGACGGCGGGGGGGACACAGATACGCAGTATTTT
NA | TRBJ1-4 | TRBV6-6 | NA | CASSQMTGPTYEKLFF | TGTGCCAGCAGCCAGATGACAGGACCTACCTATGAAAAACTGTTTTTT
NA | TRBJ2-1 | TRBV6-4 | TRBD2 | CASSESHGTINNEQFF | TGTGCCAGCAGTGAGTCTCATGGGACTATCAACAATGAGCAGTTCTTC
NA | TRBJ1-2 | TRBV2 | NA | CASSTGSTRGYTF | TGTGCCAGCAGCACCGGGAGCACGCGAGGCTACACCTTC
NA | TRBJ1-2 | TRBV28 | NA | CASRQGMHGYTF | TGTGCCAGCAGGCAGGGTATGCATGGCTACACCTTC
NA | TRBJ2-1 | TRBV6-1 | NA | CASSEGLDYNEQFF | TGTGCCAGCAGTGAAGGACTAGACTACAATGAGCAGTTCTTC
NA | TRBJ1-2 | TRBV19 | TRBD1 | CASSVDRVKLNGYTF | TGTGCCAGTAGTGTCGACAGGGTAAAATTAAACGGCTACACCTTC
NA | TRBJ1-4 | TRBV5-1 | TRBD1 | CASSDPGQPNEKLFF | TGCGCCAGCAGCGACCCGGGACAGCCGAATGAAAAACTGTTTTTT
NA | TRBJ1-4 | TRBV9 | TRBD1 | CASSESQGVEKLFF | TGTGCCAGCAGCGAAAGTCAGGGGGTTGAAAAACTGTTTTTT
NA | TRBJ2-7 | TRBV6-5 | NA | CASSYSIGQGYYEQYF | TGTGCCAGCAGTTACTCGATCGGTCAGGGGTACTACGAGCAGTACTTC
NA | TRBJ1-5 | TRBV19 | NA | CASSRPPGRAQHF | TGTGCCAGTAGCAGACCCCCAGGGAGGGCCCAGCATTTT
NA | TRBJ2-7 | TRBV29-1 | TRBD2 | CSVKGASGGSYEQYF | TGCAGCGTTAAGGGGGCTAGCGGGGGTTCCTACGAGCAGTACTTC
NA | TRBJ2-1 | TRBV29-1 | NA | CSVEDPGGGQQFF | TGCAGCGTTGAAGATCCGGGCGGGGGCCAGCAGTTCTTC
NA | TRBJ1-1 | TRBV4-1 | NA | CASSQDWTLDTEAFF | TGCGCCAGCAGCCAAGACTGGACTTTAGACACTGAAGCTTTCTTT
NA | TRBJ2-1 | TRBV6-5 | TRBD1 | CASSLLGTDDVGQFF | TGTGCCAGCAGTCTCCTCGGGACAGATGATGTGGGGCAGTTCTTC
NA | TRBJ1-5 | TRBV27 | NA | CASSPILQGGQPQHF | TGTGCCAGCAGCCCGATATTGCAGGGAGGTCAGCCCCAGCATTTT
NA | TRBJ2-3 | TRBV5-1 | TRBD2 | CASSLRLAGVGGTDTQYF | TGCGCCAGCAGCTTGAGGCTAGCGGGGGTCGGCGGCACAGATACGCAGTATTTT
NA | TRBJ2-7 | TRBV7-8 | TRBD1 | CASSLVRDRGRDEQYF | TGTGCCAGCAGCTTAGTGCGCGACAGGGGGCGAGACGAGCAGTACTTC
few | TRBJ1-6 | TRBV19 | TRBD1 | CARRDRAQGRDNSPLHF | TGTGCCAGACGAGACAGGGCCCAGGGTAGAGATAATTCACCCCTCCACTTT
NA | TRBJ2-7 | TRBV5-5 | NA | CASSLGLATSYEQYF | TGTGCCAGCAGCTTGGGGCTGGCCACCTCCTACGAGCAGTACTTC
NA | TRBJ2-7 | TRBV7-9 | TRBD2 | CASSLAASGGYEQYF | TGTGCCAGCAGCTTAGCGGCTAGCGGGGGTTACGAGCAGTACTTC
few | TRBJ1-2 | TRBV4-1 | TRBD1 | CASSQDEQGYYGYTF | TGCGCCAGCAGCCAAGATGAACAGGGGTACTATGGCTACACCTTC
NA | TRBJ1-5 | TRBV7-8 | NA | CASSTEQGLLSNQPQHF | TGTGCCAGCAGCACGGAACAGGGTTTACTTAGCAATCAGCCCCAGCATTTT
NA | TRBJ2-7 | TRBV5-5 | NA | CASSLDDMLNEQYF | TGTGCCAGCAGCCTGGATGACATGCTAAACGAGCAGTACTTC
NA | TRBJ2-7 | TRBV20-1 | TRBD2 | CSASGGAEQYF | TGCAGTGCTAGCGGGGGGGCCGAGCAGTACTTC
NA | TRBJ1-5 | TRBV10-3 | TRBD1 | CAISEAGQDSNQPQHF | TGTGCCATCAGTGAGGCCGGACAGGATAGCAATCAGCCCCAGCATTTT
NA | TRBJ2-5 | TRBV14 | TRBD1 | CASSQGATGWETQYF | TGTGCCAGCAGCCAAGGCGCGACAGGGTGGGAGACCCAGTACTTC
NA | TRBJ2-5 | TRBV5-1 | NA | CASSLSGVGETQYF | TGCGCCAGCAGCTTGTCAGGGGTGGGGGAGACCCAGTACTTC
NA | TRBJ1-3 | TRBV2 | NA | CASRYRGGRDTIYF | TGTGCCAGCAGGTATCGCGGGGGGCGCGACACCATATATTTT
NA | TRBJ1-2 | TRBV6-5 | NA | CASSRDRSHSYTF | TGTGCCAGCAGTAGAGACAGATCTCATAGCTACACCTTC
NA | TRBJ1-4 | TRBV6-5 | NA | CASSISATNEKLFF | TGTGCCAGCAGCATCAGCGCAACTAATGAAAAACTGTTTTTT
NA | TRBJ2-1 | TRBV10-2 | NA | CASSSLGSSYNEQFF | TGCGCCAGCAGTAGTCTGGGCAGCTCCTACAATGAGCAGTTCTTC